What follows are 5 T cell receptor beta chains derived from one specimen sequenced in a study of vaccination and CD4 T cells after COVID-19. Their antigens are not known. Described treatment: roughly ten-day PBMC culture with coronavirus spike peptide pools or control peptides (ViraFEST assay). An Oncomine TCR Beta short-read assay was used to sequence the DNA from cultured CD4+ T cells. Via MiXCR, TCRdb re-called the PCR reads, giving one row per CDR3 protein. The top ten clones hold less than 65% of a sample with 4,000 to 6,500 distinct CDR3 sequences, around 50% of them seen once. Sequenced sample: CD4+ T cells from blood, cultured in vitro. The receptors derive from a human donor who had recovered from COVID-19.

This sequence joins TRBV15 and TRBJ2-7; D gene uncertain. The CDR3 has 12 amino acids. V gave up 0 bases and J gave up 3 bases, with 3 bases separating them. The germline V gene encodes CDR1 LNHNV and CDR2 YYDKDF (reference sequence). CDR3 nucleotide sequence: TGTGCCACCAGCAGAGATCGCTACGAGCAGTACTTC. Encoded protein: CATSRDRYEQYF.

The chain links TRBV5-1 to TRBJ2-3; D remains unclear. The germline V and J ends were trimmed by 0 bases and 3 bases, with 11 bases remaining between them. CDR3 length equals 15 residues. Germline values: CDR1 SGHRS, CDR2 YFSETQ. The CDR3 region has the DNA TGCGCCAGCAGCTTGGACGGACCCCTAACAGATACGCAGTATTTT. It codes for CASSLDGPLTDTQYF.

J is TRBJ1-6 and V is TRBV6-1; a possible D gene is TRBD1 (5 bases). Looked up from germline, CDR1 is MNHNS and CDR2 is SASEGT. The CDR3 length is 13 residues. Trimming shortened V by 10 bases and J by 5 bases, and 12 bases separated the two germline ends. The CDR3 reads CATKGPDNSPLHF. CDR3 bases: TGTGCCACCAAGGGGCCGGATAATTCACCCCTCCACTTT.

V and J are TRBV20-1 and TRBJ2-2, with D perhaps TRBD1 (6 bases). The ends were cut back, 1 base at V and 6 bases at J, with 12 bases in the middle. Germline lookup yields CDR1 DFQATT and CDR2 SNEGSKA (reference sequence). CDR3 length: 14 residues. In DNA form, the CDR3 reads TGCAGTGCTAGAGGGCAGGGGTACGCCGGGGAGCTGTTTTTT. This gives the protein CSARGQGYAGELFF.

The chain carries TRBV7-9 and TRBJ1-2; 8 positions match TRBD1. After removal of 2 bases from V and 5 bases from J, the junction contained 7 bases not matched to a gene. The CDR3 sequence is 15 residues long. The V gene's germline CDR1 is SEHNR and CDR2 FQNEAQ (reference sequence). CDR3 nucleotides: TGTGCCAGCAGCTTATATACAGGGGGAGGATATGGCTACACCTTC. Its translation: CASSLYTGGGYGYTF.